Presented here are 10 T cell receptor beta chains from one specimen sequenced in a study of early T cells in non-severe SARS-CoV-2 infection. TCRdb fed the 5' RACE reads into MiXCR, producing one record per CDR3 protein. The table shows 90,000 to 120,000 distinct CDR3 sequences, with approximately 12% occurring only once. The sample consisted of whole blood. The receptors originated from an adult who was a healthcare worker with PCR-confirmed SARS-CoV-2 infection or an uninfected control (not recorded which).

This clonotype was observed at least ten times. The chain couples TRBV9 to TRBJ2-2; TRBD1 matches at 8 bases. CDR1 and CDR2 (germline): SGDLS, YYNGEE. J lost 0 bases, V lost 0 bases, and 1 base had no gene match. CDR3 length equals 16 residues. The CDR3 DNA is TGTGCCAGCAGCGTAGGGACAGGGTCGAACACCGGGGAGCTGTTTTTT. Protein sequence: CASSVGTGSNTGELFF.

The gene calls are TRBV5-6 and TRBJ2-3, with D tentatively TRBD1 or TRBD2 (5 bases each). Trimming took 4 bases from V and 9 from J, leaving 9 bases between them. This CDR3 comprises 11 residues. Germline-derived CDR1 and CDR2 are SGHDT and YYEEEE. The chain's CDR3 is CASSRGSTQYF. In DNA form, the CDR3 reads TGTGCCAGCAGCCGGGGCTCCACGCAGTATTTT.

This clonotype was recorded at least ten times. The rearrangement joins TRBV7-6 to TRBJ2-2, with no clear D. CDR1 and CDR2 (germline): SGHVS, FNYEAQ. The CDR3 runs 15 residues. Trimming cost V 4 bases and J 3 bases, with 12 bases left between them. CDR3 coding DNA: TGTGCCAGCAGCTCCTACGACCGAGACACCGGGGAGCTGTTTTTT. Its protein product is CASSSYDRDTGELFF.

Many counts were recorded for this clonotype. The V and J genes are TRBV12-3 or TRBV12-4 and TRBJ1-1; 7 bases match TRBD1. The V gene end was trimmed by 6 bases and the J gene end by 8 bases; junction bases not matched to a gene: 6. The CDR3 has 12 residues. CDR3 bases: TGTGCCAGCAGGTTCCGGGACAGAGAAGCTTTCTTT. Its protein is CASRFRDREAFF.

This clonotype was counted a few times. The rearrangement joins TRBV5-6 to TRBJ2-7, with D possibly TRBD1 on 6 matching bases. CDR1 is SGHDT, CDR2 YYEEEE, per germline. The V end was cut by 7 bases, the J end by 1 base, with 12 bases between. CDR3 length: 13 amino acids. CDR3 sequence reads: CASCRGWSYEQYF. CDR3 DNA sequence: TGTGCCAGCTGCAGGGGTTGGTCCTACGAGCAGTACTTC.

This clonotype is medium-sized (0.01 to 0.1%) within its sample. The chain carries TRBV27 and TRBJ1-5; 10 bases agree with TRBD1. Trimming at V came to 0 bases and at J to 1 base, leaving 3 bases not matched to a gene. The CDR3 spans 17 residues. Germline V lookup: CDR1 MNHEY, CDR2 SMNVEV (reference sequence). This CDR3 is CASSLSSGQGSNQPQHF. CDR3 nucleotide sequence: TGTGCCAGCAGTTTATCCTCGGGACAGGGGAGCAATCAGCCCCAGCATTTT.

The chain carries TRBV28 and TRBJ1-1; tentative D call: TRBD1 (5 bases). From germline, CDR1 is MDHEN and CDR2 SYDVKM. The CDR3 consists of 12 residues. V lost 6 bases, J lost 6 bases, and 11 bases lay in between. In DNA form, the CDR3 reads TGTGCCAGCAGGGACTCGGGGGCTGAAGCTTTCTTT. Protein: CASRDSGAEAFF.

The genes are TRBV20-1 and TRBJ2-3; 11 positions agree with TRBD2. CDR1 is DFQATT, CDR2 SNEGSKA, per germline (reference sequence). This CDR3 has 13 residues. V dropped 6 bases and J dropped 5; count of bases not matched to a gene: 4. CDR3 region: CSAPTSGEDTQYF. The DNA for the CDR3 is TGCAGTGCCCCGACTAGCGGGGAAGATACGCAGTATTTT.

The rearrangement uses TRBV2 and TRBJ2-5, with a weak D call TRBD2 (6 bases). This CDR3 region has 13 residues. In germline, CDR1 is SNHLY, CDR2 FYNNEI. Deletions cut 5 bases from V and 4 bases from J, with 11 bases between. The CDR3 region has the DNA TGTGCCAGCAGTTTGGAGGGAGGAGAGACCCAGTACTTC. This codes for CASSLEGGETQYF.

This clonotype was detected many times. This rearrangement joins TRBV2 to TRBJ2-4; D possibly uses TRBD1 or TRBD2 (5 bases each). Germline CDR1 reads SNHLY; CDR2 reads FYNNEI. CDR3 length equals 14 residues. V was shortened by 7 bases and J by 10 bases, with 20 bases between the two germline ends. The CDR3 bases are TGTGCCAGCAATGGTGGGGGATTCCTTAGAATTCAGTACTTC. Its protein product is CASNGGGFLRIQYF. Full variable domain (outside the CDR3, taken from reference TRBV2 and TRBJ2-4): EPEVTQTPSHQVTQMGQEVILRCVPISNHLYFYWYRQILGQKVEFLVSFYNNEISEKSEIFDDQFSVERPDGSNFTLKIRSTKLEDSAMYFCASNGGGFLRIQYFGAGTRLSVL.